The 20 T cell receptor beta chains in this list originate from one sample, sequenced in a study of pediatric ulcerative colitis. Using immunoSEQ multiplex PCR, the repertoire was profiled, and TCRdb retains in-frame clones only, with some absent. The sample lists around 40,000 clones, about 75% occurring once. The rectum was sampled with one to two pinch biopsies at colonoscopy. The source material was gut tissue. These receptors originate from a boy between 10 and 17 years old with severe ulcerative colitis.

The chain joins TRBV30 to TRBJ1-5; a possible D gene is TRBD1 (6 bases). This CDR3 region has 13 residues. Trimming took off 3 bases at V and 7 bases at J, with 13 bases between the two ends. Germline V gene sequence: CDR1 GTSNPN, CDR2 SVGIG (reference sequence). The CDR3 sequence: CAWRTGSGQPQHF. The CDR3 DNA is TGTGCCTGGAGAACAGGGTCGGGACAGCCCCAGCATTTT.

The chain uses TRBV30 and TRBJ2-3; D remains unclear. The V end was cut by 2 bases, the J end by 2 bases, with 11 bases between. The CDR3 has 14 residues. Per the germline V gene, CDR1 is GTSNPN and CDR2 is SVGIG (reference sequence). In nucleotides, the CDR3 is TGTGCCTGGAGTAAGTGGGCCACCACAGATACGCAGTATTTT. As protein: CAWSKWATTDTQYF.

The CDR3 spells CASSVEDSNTEAFF. CDR3 in DNA: TGTGCCAGCAGCGTAGAGGACAGCAACACTGAAGCTTTCTTT. V usage is TRBV9 and J usage is TRBJ1-1; D is perhaps TRBD1 (6 bases). CDR1 is SGDLS and CDR2 is YYNGEE in the germline V gene. V gave up 0 bases and J gave up 2 bases, with 8 bases separating them. CDR3 length: 14 amino acids. The full variable domain, completed using reference TRBV9 and TRBJ1-1, is DSGVTQTPKHLITATGQRVTLRCSPRSGDLSVYWYQQSLDQGLQFLIQYYNGEERAKGNILERFSAQQFPDLHSELNLSSLELGDSALYFCASSVEDSNTEAFFGQGTRLTVV.

The V gene is TRBV6-5, the J gene TRBJ2-1, with 7 bases matching TRBD2. V shed 4 bases and J 1 base; nucleotides not matched to a gene: 4. Germline CDR1 MNHEY, CDR2 SVGAGI. CDR3 size: 15 residues. CDR3 sequence reads: CASSFWGGSYNEQFF. The CDR3 DNA reads TGTGCCAGCAGTTTTTGGGGGGGGTCCTACAATGAGCAGTTCTTC.

The rearrangement links TRBV6-5 to TRBJ2-7; D possibly corresponds to TRBD2 (5 bases). Per the germline V gene, CDR1 is MNHEY and CDR2 is SVGAGI. The CDR3 has 14 amino acids. V dropped 6 bases and J dropped 1 base, with 13 bases sitting between them. CDR3 DNA sequence: TGTGCCAGCAGATCAGCCCCGGGGTCCTACGAGCAGTACTTC. Its protein product is CASRSAPGSYEQYF.

This clone has just one count. This sequence joins TRBV29-1 and TRBJ1-1; D not resolved. The germline V gene encodes CDR1 SQVTM and CDR2 ANQGSEA. Trimming removed 3 bases at V and 13 bases at J, with 15 bases between. This CDR3 spans 11 amino acids. The CDR3 coding sequence is TGCAGCGTTGAGAATTCGGGGATCAATTTCTTT. Translated, it gives CSVENSGINFF.

The chain employs TRBV4-2 and TRBJ1-3; possible D gene TRBD1, 6 bases. CDR3 length: 13 amino acids. Per the germline V gene, CDR1 is LGHNA and CDR2 is YNFKEQ. V was pared by 3 bases and J by 8 bases, with 11 bases between. The CDR3 protein is CASSQDREDTIYF. The CDR3 nucleotides are TGTGCCAGCAGCCAGGACAGAGAGGACACCATATATTTT.

V is TRBV5-4 and J is TRBJ2-3, with D hard to call. V lost 0 bases, J lost 0 bases, and 14 bases lay in between. The CDR3 length is 17 residues. The germline V gene has CDR1 SGHNT and CDR2 YYREEE (reference sequence). Here the CDR3 reads CASSLGLAVGSTDTQYF. CDR3 sequence (DNA): TGTGCCAGCAGCTTGGGATTGGCAGTGGGGAGCACAGATACGCAGTATTTT.

V is TRBV14 and J is TRBJ2-3; TRBD2 aligns across 8 bases. With 1 base clipped from V and 2 bases from J, the junction kept 11 bases outside the gene matches. The CDR3 is 18 residues long. CDR1 is SGHDN and CDR2 is FVKESK in the germline V gene. Here the CDR3 reads CASSQVETQAGATDTQYF. In DNA, the CDR3 is TGTGCCAGCAGCCAAGTAGAGACCCAAGCGGGGGCCACAGATACGCAGTATTTT.

This clone occurred once. The chain joins TRBV6-1 to TRBJ1-5; D perhaps matches TRBD1 (5 bases). The CDR3 length is 14 residues. From germline, CDR1 is MNHNS and CDR2 SASEGT. V dropped 6 bases and J dropped 4 bases, with 13 bases sitting between them. CDR3 in DNA: TGTGCCAGCAGGCCCGGGGCAGGGAATCAGCCCCAGCATTTT. Translated, it gives CASRPGAGNQPQHF.

This clone has just one count. The chain joins TRBV20-1 to TRBJ1-2; D is undetermined. This CDR3 is 11 amino acids long. Germline-derived CDR1 and CDR2 are DFQATT and SNEGSKA (reference sequence). The V end lost 0 bases, the J end lost 5 bases, and 4 bases lay between the germline ends. In nucleotides, the CDR3 is TGCAGTGCTAGAGAGGGATATGGCTACACCTTC. The encoded protein is CSAREGYGYTF.

The chain has TRBV9 and TRBJ2-5; 13 bases line up with TRBD2. J was trimmed by 4 bases and V by 3 bases; bases with no gene match: 3. Germline lookup yields CDR1 SGDLS and CDR2 YYNGEE. The CDR3 spans 15 residues. CDR3 DNA sequence: TGTGCCAGCAGCGGTCGACTAGCGGGGGGAGAGACCCAGTACTTC. It is translated as CASSGRLAGGETQYF. Full variable domain (rest looked up from reference TRBV9 and TRBJ2-5): DSGVTQTPKHLITATGQRVTLRCSPRSGDLSVYWYQQSLDQGLQFLIQYYNGEERAKGNILERFSAQQFPDLHSELNLSSLELGDSALYFCASSGRLAGGETQYFGPGTRLLVL.

The chain combines TRBV6-1 with TRBJ1-5; TRBD1 might be the D (5 bases). Germline lookup yields CDR1 MNHNS and CDR2 SASEGT. The CDR3 spans 13 residues. V shed 1 base and J shed 12 bases, with 13 bases lying between them. The CDR3 region has the DNA TGTGCCAGCAGTGAAGAGTCAGGGTATCGCCAGCATTTT. Translation gives CASSEESGYRQHF.

This clone has more than one count but fewer than ten. This chain joins TRBV9 and TRBJ2-1; D possibly corresponds to TRBD2 (5 bases). This CDR3 spans 13 amino acids. Trimming left V 5 bases short and J 9 bases short, with 15 bases between. Germline CDR1 reads SGDLS; CDR2 reads YYNGEE. CDR3 region: CASSADWAFEQFF. The DNA of the CDR3 is TGTGCCAGCAGTGCGGACTGGGCCTTTGAGCAGTTCTTC.

This clone was counted a single time. The chain employs TRBV7-6 and TRBJ2-1; D assignment may be TRBD1 or TRBD2 (5 bases each). V lost 1 base to trimming and J lost 2 bases, with 15 bases between them. Germline values: CDR1 SGHVS, CDR2 FNYEAQ. The CDR3 loop spans 17 amino acids. The DNA of the CDR3 is TGTGCCAGCAGCTTAGTGGTTGTGTCGGGGCCCTACAATGAGCAGTTCTTC. It encodes CASSLVVVSGPYNEQFF.

In its sample, this clone was seen a few times. This rearrangement joins TRBV28 to TRBJ1-3; a possible D gene is TRBD1 (5 bases). Trimming cost V 4 bases and J 0 bases, with 19 bases left between them. In germline, CDR1 is MDHEN, CDR2 SYDVKM. There are 18 residues in the CDR3. The CDR3 spells CASSSLPGTRSSGNTIYF. The CDR3 nucleotides are TGTGCCAGCAGTTCTCTCCCGGGGACCCGATCCTCTGGAAACACCATATATTTT.

V usage is TRBV5-6 and J usage is TRBJ2-4; D remains unclear. The CDR3 contains 14 residues. Trimming cost V 3 bases and J 0 bases, with 7 bases left between them. Per germline, CDR1 SGHDT and CDR2 YYEEEE. CDR3 sequence reads: CASSSGLAKNIQYF. Here the CDR3 DNA reads TGTGCCAGCAGCTCAGGATTAGCCAAAAACATTCAGTACTTC.

The V call is TRBV7-9, the J call TRBJ1-5; tentative D call: TRBD1 (5 bases). Between the trimmed V and J ends, which lost 2 bases and 3 bases, there was a span of 8 bases. CDR3 length: 14 amino acids. Germline-derived CDR1 and CDR2 are SEHNR and FQNEAQ (reference sequence). CDR3 region: CASSLTGINQPQHF. As DNA, the CDR3 is TGTGCCAGCAGCTTAACAGGAATCAATCAGCCCCAGCATTTT.

The chain combines TRBV5-4 with TRBJ2-3, with TRBD2 as a possible D gene (6 bases). Trimming took 7 bases from V and 0 from J, leaving 18 bases between them. Germline values: CDR1 SGHNT, CDR2 YYREEE (reference sequence). There are 16 residues in the CDR3. The CDR3 sequence is CASATSGGASTDTQYF. In DNA, the CDR3 is TGTGCCAGCGCGACTAGTGGGGGTGCTAGCACAGATACGCAGTATTTT.

The J gene is TRBJ2-7, the V gene TRBV7-8; 7 bases line up with TRBD2. V was clipped by 1 base and J by 2 bases; unmatched bases: 5. The germline CDR1 and CDR2 sequences are SGHVS and FQNEAQ. The CDR3 consists of 15 residues. CDR3 protein: CASSLDPRGAYEQYF. For the CDR3, the DNA is TGTGCCAGCAGCTTAGACCCCCGGGGGGCCTACGAGCAGTACTTC. Based on the CDR3 plus reference TRBV7-8 and TRBJ2-7, the full variable domain is GAGVSQSPRYKVAKRGQDVALRCDPISGHVSLFWYQQALGQGPEFLTYFQNEAQLDKSGLPSDRFFAERPEGSVSTLKIQRTQQEDSAVYLCASSLDPRGAYEQYFGPGTRLTVT.